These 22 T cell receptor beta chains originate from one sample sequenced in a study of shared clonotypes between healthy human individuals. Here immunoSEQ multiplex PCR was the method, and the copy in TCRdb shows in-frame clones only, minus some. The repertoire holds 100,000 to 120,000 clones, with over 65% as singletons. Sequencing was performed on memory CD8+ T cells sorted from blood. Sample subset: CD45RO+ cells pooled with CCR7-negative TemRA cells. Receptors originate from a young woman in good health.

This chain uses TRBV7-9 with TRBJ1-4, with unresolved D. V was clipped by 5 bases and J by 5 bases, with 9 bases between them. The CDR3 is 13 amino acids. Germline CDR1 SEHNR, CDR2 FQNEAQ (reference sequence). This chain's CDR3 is CASSQTENEKLFF. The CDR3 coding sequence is TGTGCCAGCAGCCAAACAGAGAATGAAAAACTGTTTTTT.

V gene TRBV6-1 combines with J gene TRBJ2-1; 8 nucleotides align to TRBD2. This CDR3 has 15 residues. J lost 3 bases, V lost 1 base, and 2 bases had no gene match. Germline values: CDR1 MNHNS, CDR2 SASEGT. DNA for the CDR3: TGTGCCAGCAGTGAAGGAGCGGGGGACTACAATGAGCAGTTCTTC. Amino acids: CASSEGAGDYNEQFF.

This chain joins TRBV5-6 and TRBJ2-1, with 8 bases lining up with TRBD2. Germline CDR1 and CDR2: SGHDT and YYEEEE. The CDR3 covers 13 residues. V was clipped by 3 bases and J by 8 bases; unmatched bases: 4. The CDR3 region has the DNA TGTGCCAGCAGCTCTAGCGGGTTCGATGAGCAGTTCTTC. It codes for CASSSSGFDEQFF.

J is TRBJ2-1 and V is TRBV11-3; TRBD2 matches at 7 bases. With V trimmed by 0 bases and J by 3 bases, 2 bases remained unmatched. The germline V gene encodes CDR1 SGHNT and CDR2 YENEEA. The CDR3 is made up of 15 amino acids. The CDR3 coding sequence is TGTGCCAGCAGCTTAGAGGGCGGGAGCTACAATGAGCAGTTCTTC. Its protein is CASSLEGGSYNEQFF.

The CDR3 DNA follows: TGTGCCAGCAGCGCGGACGGCACTGGAAACACCATATATTTT. Protein: CASSADGTGNTIYF. The V gene is TRBV5-4, the J gene TRBJ1-3; D is unclear. The CDR3 length is 14 residues. Trimming removed 4 bases from V and 2 bases from J, with 10 bases in between. CDR1 and CDR2 from the germline V gene are SGHNT and YYREEE (reference sequence).

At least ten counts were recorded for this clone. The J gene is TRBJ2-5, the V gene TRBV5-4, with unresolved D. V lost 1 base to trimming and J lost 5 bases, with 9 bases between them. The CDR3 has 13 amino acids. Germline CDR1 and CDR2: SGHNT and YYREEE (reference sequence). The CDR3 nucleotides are TGTGCCAGCAGCTTGCACCCCCGGGAGACCCAGTACTTC. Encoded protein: CASSLHPRETQYF. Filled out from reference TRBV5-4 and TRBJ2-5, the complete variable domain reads ETGVTQSPTHLIKTRGQQVTLRCSSQSGHNTVSWYQQALGQGPQFIFQYYREEENGRGNFPPRFSGLQFPNYSSELNVNALELDDSALYLCASSLHPRETQYFGPGTRLLVL.

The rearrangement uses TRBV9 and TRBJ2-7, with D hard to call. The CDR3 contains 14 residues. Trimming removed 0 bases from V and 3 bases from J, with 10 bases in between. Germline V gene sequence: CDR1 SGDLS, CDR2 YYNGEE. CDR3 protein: CASSVGSDLYEQYF. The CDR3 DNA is TGTGCCAGCAGCGTAGGGTCAGATCTCTACGAGCAGTACTTC. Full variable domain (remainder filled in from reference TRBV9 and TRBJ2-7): DSGVTQTPKHLITATGQRVTLRCSPRSGDLSVYWYQQSLDQGLQFLIQYYNGEERAKGNILERFSAQQFPDLHSELNLSSLELGDSALYFCASSVGSDLYEQYFGPGTRLTVT.

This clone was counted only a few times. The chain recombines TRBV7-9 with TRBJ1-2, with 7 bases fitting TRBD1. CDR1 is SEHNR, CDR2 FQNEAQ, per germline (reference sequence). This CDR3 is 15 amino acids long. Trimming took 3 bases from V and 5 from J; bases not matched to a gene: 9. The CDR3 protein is CASSFPRDSSYGYTF. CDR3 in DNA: TGTGCCAGCAGCTTCCCTCGGGACAGCTCTTATGGCTACACCTTC.

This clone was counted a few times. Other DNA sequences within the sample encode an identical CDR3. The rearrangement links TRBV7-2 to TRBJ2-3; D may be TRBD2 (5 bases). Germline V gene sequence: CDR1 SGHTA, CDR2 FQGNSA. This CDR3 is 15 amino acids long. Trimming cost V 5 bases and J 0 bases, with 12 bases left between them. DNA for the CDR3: TGTGCCAGCAGCCCCGACTATCTAAGCACAGATACGCAGTATTTT. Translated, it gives CASSPDYLSTDTQYF.

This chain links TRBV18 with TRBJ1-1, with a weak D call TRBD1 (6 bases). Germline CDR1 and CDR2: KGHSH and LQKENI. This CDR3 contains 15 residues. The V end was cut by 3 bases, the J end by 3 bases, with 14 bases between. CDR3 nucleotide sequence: TGTGCCAGCTCACCTAGACAGGCTGAGGACACTGAAGCTTTCTTT. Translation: CASSPRQAEDTEAFF. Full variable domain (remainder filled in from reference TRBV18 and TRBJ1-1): NAGVMQNPRHLVRRRGQEARLRCSPMKGHSHVYWYRQLPEEGLKFMVYLQKENIIDESGMPKERFSAEFPKEGPSILRIQQVVRGDSAAYFCASSPRQAEDTEAFFGQGTRLTVV.

The CDR3 DNA reads TGCGCCAGCAGCTCCTGGTGGACAGGGGGTGTAATTAGCACAGATACGCAGTATTTT. As protein: CASSSWWTGGVISTDTQYF. V gene TRBV5-1 combines with J gene TRBJ2-3; TRBD1 aligns across 10 bases. Germline assignment: CDR1 SGHRS and CDR2 YFSETQ. With V trimmed by 3 bases and J by 0 bases, 13 bases remained unmatched. There are 19 residues in the CDR3. The full variable domain, its missing parts supplied by reference TRBV5-1 and TRBJ2-3, is KAGVTQTPRYLIKTRGQQVTLSCSPISGHRSVSWYQQTPGQGLQFLFEYFSETQRNKGNFPGRFSGRQFSNSRSEMNVSTLELGDSALYLCASSSWWTGGVISTDTQYFGPGTRLTVL.

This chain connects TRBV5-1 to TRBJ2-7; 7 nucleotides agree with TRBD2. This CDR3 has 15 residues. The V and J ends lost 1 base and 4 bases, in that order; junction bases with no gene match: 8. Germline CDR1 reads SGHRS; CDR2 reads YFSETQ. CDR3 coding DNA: TGCGCCAGCAGCTTGAGGGGCGGGAGAAGGTACGAGCAGTACTTC. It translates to CASSLRGGRRYEQYF.

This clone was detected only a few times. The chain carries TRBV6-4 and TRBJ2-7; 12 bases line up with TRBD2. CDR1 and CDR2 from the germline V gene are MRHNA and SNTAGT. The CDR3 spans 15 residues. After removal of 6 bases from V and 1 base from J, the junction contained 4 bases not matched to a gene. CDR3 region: CASSGLAGTSYEQYF. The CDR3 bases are TGTGCCAGCAGCGGACTAGCGGGAACTTCCTACGAGCAGTACTTC.

This CDR3 reads CASREGDGYTF. For the CDR3, the DNA is TGTGCCAGCAGGGAGGGGGACGGCTACACCTTC. This chain links TRBV6-1 with TRBJ1-2; perhaps TRBD1 as D (6 bases). The CDR3 covers 11 residues. V was shortened by 6 bases and J by 8 bases, with 10 bases between the two germline ends. Germline CDR1 reads MNHNS; CDR2 reads SASEGT.

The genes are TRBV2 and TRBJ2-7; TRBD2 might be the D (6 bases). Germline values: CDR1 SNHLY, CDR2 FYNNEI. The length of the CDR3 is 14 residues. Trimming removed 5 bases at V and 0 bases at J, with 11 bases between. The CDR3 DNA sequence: TGTGCCAGCAGTTCGGCGGGGACCTCCTACGAGCAGTACTTC. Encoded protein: CASSSAGTSYEQYF.

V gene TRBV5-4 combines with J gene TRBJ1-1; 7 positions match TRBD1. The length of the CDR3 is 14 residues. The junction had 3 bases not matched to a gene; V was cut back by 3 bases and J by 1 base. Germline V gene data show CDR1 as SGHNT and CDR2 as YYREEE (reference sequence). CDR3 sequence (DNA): TGTGCCAGCAGCTGGGACAGAGCGAACACTGAAGCTTTCTTT. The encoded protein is CASSWDRANTEAFF.

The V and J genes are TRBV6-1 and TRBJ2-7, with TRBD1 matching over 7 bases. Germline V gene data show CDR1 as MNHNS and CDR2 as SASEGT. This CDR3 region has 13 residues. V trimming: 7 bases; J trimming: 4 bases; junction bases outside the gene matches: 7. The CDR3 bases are TGTGCCAGCACAGGGACAGAACCGTACGAGCAGTACTTC. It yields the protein CASTGTEPYEQYF.

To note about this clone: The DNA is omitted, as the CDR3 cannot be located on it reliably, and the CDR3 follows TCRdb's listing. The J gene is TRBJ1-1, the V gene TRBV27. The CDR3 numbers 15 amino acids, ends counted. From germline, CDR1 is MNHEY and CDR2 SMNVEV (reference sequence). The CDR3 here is CASSTSVKLNTEAFF.

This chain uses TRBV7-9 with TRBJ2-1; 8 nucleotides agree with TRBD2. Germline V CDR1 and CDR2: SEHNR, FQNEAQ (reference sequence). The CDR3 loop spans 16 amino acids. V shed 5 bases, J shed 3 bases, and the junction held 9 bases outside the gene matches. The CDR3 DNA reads TGTGCCAGCAGCCAAGGTCTAGCGGGCGACTACAATGAGCAGTTCTTC. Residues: CASSQGLAGDYNEQFF.

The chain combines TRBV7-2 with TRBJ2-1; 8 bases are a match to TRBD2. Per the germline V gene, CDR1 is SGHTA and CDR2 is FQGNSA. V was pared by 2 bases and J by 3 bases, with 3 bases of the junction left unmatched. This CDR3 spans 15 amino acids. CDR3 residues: CASSLTGLGYNEQFF. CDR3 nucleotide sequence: TGTGCCAGCAGCTTAACGGGACTAGGCTACAATGAGCAGTTCTTC.

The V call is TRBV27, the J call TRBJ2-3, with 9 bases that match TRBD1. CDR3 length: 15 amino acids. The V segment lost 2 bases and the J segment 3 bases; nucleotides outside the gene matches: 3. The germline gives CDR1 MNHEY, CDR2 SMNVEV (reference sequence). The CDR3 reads CASSLKQGATDTQYF. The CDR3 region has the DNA TGTGCCAGCAGTTTAAAACAGGGGGCGACAGATACGCAGTATTTT.

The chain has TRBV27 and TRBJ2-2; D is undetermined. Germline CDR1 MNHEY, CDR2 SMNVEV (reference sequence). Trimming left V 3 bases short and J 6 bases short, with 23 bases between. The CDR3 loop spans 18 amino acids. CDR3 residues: CASSFDSFTTIIPGELFF. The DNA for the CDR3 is TGTGCCAGCAGTTTCGACTCGTTTACTACGATAATCCCCGGGGAGCTGTTTTTT.